What follows are 5 T cell receptor beta chains derived from one specimen sequenced in a study of CD8 T cells in ankylosing spondylitis. TCRdb re-called the 5' RACE reads through MiXCR, storing one row per CDR3 protein. The data show about 35,000 distinct CDR3 sequences, roughly 3.1% seen once. Sequencing input: blood, either unsorted or a sorted T cell fraction (not recorded which). The receptor set was obtained from a male donor with ankylosing spondylitis or in good health (not recorded which).

This clonotype occurred many times. This sequence joins TRBV9 and TRBJ2-2, with D possibly TRBD1 on 6 matching bases. This CDR3 is 15 amino acids long. V was cut by 3 bases and J by 0 bases, with 9 bases left in between. The V gene's germline CDR1 is SGDLS and CDR2 YYNGEE. The CDR3 DNA is TGTGCCAGCAGCGGGACAGCCGCGAACACCGGGGAGCTGTTTTTT. Encoded protein: CASSGTAANTGELFF.

This clonotype was recorded at least ten times. V usage is TRBV9 and J usage is TRBJ1-1; TRBD1 agrees at 7 bases. The CDR3 loop spans 14 amino acids. CDR1 and CDR2 (germline): SGDLS, YYNGEE. The junction had 2 bases not matched to a gene; V was cut back by 0 bases and J by 3 bases. CDR3 sequence reads: CASSVAQGDTEAFF. CDR3 DNA sequence: TGTGCCAGCAGCGTAGCTCAGGGGGACACTGAAGCTTTCTTT.

This clonotype came up many times. This sequence joins TRBV9 and TRBJ1-2; 9 positions agree with TRBD1. V lost 3 bases, J lost 8 bases, and 5 bases stayed unmatched. Germline V CDR1 and CDR2: SGDLS, YYNGEE. CDR3 length: 13 amino acids. The CDR3 sequence is CASSATGGHGYTF. DNA of the CDR3: TGTGCCAGCAGCGCCACAGGGGGCCACGGCTACACCTTC.

Ten or more counts support this clonotype. V and J are TRBV9 and TRBJ2-5; 12 nucleotides match TRBD2. V lost 4 bases to trimming and J lost 4 bases; unmatched junction nucleotides: 14. CDR1 and CDR2 from the germline V gene are SGDLS and YYNGEE. This CDR3 has 18 amino acids. The CDR3 DNA is TGTGCCAGCAGCAGAGGGACTAGCGGGTACTCGACCCCAGAGACCCAGTACTTC. Translating it yields CASSRGTSGYSTPETQYF.

This clonotype was found many times. The rearrangement links TRBV9 to TRBJ2-3; 7 bases agree with TRBD1. CDR3 length equals 16 residues. The J segment lost 4 bases and the V segment lost 0 bases, leaving 8 bases of the junction unmatched. CDR1 SGDLS and CDR2 YYNGEE come from the germline V gene. The CDR3 here is CASSVGAGGRSDTQYF. CDR3 coding DNA: TGTGCCAGCAGCGTAGGGGCAGGGGGTCGTTCAGATACGCAGTATTTT. Full variable domain (outside the CDR3, taken from reference TRBV9 and TRBJ2-3): DSGVTQTPKHLITATGQRVTLRCSPRSGDLSVYWYQQSLDQGLQFLIQYYNGEERAKGNILERFSAQQFPDLHSELNLSSLELGDSALYFCASSVGAGGRSDTQYFGPGTRLTVL.